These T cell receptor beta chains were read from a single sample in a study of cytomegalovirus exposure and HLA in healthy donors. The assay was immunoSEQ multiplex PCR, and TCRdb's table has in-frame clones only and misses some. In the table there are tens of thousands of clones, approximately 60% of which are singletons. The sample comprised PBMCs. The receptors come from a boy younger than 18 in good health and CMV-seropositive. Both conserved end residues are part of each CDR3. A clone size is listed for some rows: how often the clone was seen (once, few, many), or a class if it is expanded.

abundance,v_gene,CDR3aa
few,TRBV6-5,CASSYRLGGYEQYF
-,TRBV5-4,CASSLDPLAGGYNEQFF
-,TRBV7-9,CASSPGEGNSPLHF
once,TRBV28,CASSSLGDRGTYEQYF
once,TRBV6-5,CASSIHTGNTIYF
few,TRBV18,CASSPGQGGYNEQFF
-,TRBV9,CASSVDTDMPYEQYF
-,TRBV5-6,CASNNRVGTSSYEQYF
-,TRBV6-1,CASSIPSGGPHEQFF
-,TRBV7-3,CASSPSAGNWELFF
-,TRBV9,CASSGTTSGRAREQFF
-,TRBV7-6,CASSLGQNTEAFF
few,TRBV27,CASSLSGSHEQYF
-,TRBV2,CASSERRGGGPNTEAFF
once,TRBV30,CAWSVTYNEQFF
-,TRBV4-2,CASLGGLNTGELFF
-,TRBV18,CASSPTGRETQYF
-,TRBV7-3,CASSSLSGESYNEQFF
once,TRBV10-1,CASSVRANTEAFF
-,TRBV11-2,CASSYSSGNWGSQETQYF
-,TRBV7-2,CASSLDRAYSGANVLTF
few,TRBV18,CASSSGQVNTEAFF
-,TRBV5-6,CASSLPSTDTQYF
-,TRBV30,CAWSVLAGDCTDTQYF
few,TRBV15,CATSSGLAGPFYF
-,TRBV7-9,CASPKGVGGGLTDTQYF
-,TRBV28,CASSLPGQGNQPQHF
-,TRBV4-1,CASSQEGSPRVNQPQHF
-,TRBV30,CAWRLQGAGQPQHF
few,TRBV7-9,CASSASSGGPAGELFF
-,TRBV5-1,CASSLRAQGLTGANVLTF
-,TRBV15,CATSRDHGGETQYF
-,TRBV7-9,CAAEGRTSGTYEQFF
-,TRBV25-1,CASSESFGRLEKLFF
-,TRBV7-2,CASSLAVQGALEPQHF
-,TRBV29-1,CSVDRVGGYTF
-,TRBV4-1,CASSATARSGANVLTF
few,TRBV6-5,CASSLREASTDTQYF